The clone carrying this T cell receptor beta chain was seen more than once but under ten times. Its specificity is unknown. Trimming cost V 4 bases and J 2 bases; bases outside gene matches: 5. Per germline, CDR1 SGHRS and CDR2 YFSETQ. The CDR3 runs to 15 residues. The data stem from a study of T cell responses to AZD1222 COVID-19 vaccine. Measured with immunoSEQ multiplex PCR; TCRdb has only the in-frame clones, and not every one. The table includes 95,000 to 150,000 clones, approximately 86% detected once. Points from the study as a whole: Of spike-specific TCRs, nearly half reportedly target regions left unmutated in variants.

V gene TRBV5-1 combines with J gene TRBJ2-7, with 11 bases fitting TRBD2. The sequence was obtained from an adult in good health. The material was peripheral blood, obtained on day 0 of AZD1222 vaccination. CDR3 in DNA: TGCGCCAGCAGCACGGGACTAGCGGTAACCTACGAGCAGTACTTC. It yields the protein CASSTGLAVTYEQYF. The entire variable domain, with the rest obtained from reference TRBV5-1 and TRBJ2-7, is as follows: KAGVTQTPRYLIKTRGQQVTLSCSPISGHRSVSWYQQTPGQGLQFLFEYFSETQRNKGNFPGRFSGRQFSNSRSEMNVSTLELGDSALYLCASSTGLAVTYEQYFGPGTRLTVT.